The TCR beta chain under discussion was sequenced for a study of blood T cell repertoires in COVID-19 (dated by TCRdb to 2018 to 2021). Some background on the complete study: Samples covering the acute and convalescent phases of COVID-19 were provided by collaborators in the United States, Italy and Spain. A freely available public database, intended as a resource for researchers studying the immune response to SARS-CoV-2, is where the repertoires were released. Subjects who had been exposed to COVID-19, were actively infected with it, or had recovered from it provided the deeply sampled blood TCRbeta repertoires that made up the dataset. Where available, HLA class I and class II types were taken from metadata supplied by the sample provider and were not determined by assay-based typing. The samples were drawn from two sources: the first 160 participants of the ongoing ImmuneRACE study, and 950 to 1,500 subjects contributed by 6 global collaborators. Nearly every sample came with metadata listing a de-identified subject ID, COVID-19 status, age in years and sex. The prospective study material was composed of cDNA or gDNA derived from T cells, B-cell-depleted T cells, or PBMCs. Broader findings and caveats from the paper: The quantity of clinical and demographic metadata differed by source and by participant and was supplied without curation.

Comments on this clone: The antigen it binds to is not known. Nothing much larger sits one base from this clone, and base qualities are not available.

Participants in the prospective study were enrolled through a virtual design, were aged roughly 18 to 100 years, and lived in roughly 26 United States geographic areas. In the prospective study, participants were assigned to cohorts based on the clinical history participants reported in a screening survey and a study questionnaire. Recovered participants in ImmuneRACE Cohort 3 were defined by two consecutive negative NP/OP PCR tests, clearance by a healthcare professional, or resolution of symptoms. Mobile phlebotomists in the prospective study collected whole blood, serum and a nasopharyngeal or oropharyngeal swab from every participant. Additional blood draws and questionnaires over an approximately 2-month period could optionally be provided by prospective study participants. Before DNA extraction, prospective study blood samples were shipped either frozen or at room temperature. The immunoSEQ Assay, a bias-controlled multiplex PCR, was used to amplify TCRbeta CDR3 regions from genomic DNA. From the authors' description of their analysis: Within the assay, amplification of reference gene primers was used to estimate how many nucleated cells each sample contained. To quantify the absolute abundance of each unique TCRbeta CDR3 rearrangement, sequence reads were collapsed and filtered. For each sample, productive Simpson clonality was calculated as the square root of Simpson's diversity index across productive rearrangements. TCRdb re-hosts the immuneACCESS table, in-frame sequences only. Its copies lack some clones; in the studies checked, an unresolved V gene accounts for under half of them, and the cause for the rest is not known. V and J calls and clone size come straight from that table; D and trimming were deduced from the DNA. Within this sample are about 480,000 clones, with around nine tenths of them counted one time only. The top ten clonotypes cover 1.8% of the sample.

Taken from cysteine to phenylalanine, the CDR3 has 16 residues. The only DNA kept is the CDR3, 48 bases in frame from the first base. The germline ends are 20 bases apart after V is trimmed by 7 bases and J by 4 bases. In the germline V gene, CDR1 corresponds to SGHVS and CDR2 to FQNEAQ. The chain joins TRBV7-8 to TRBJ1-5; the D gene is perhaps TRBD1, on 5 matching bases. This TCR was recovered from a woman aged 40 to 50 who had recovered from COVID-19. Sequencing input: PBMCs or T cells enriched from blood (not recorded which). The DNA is TGTGCCAGCACCTTTAATGTGAGACAGAGAAATCAGCCCCAGCATTTT. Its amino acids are CASTFNVRQRNQPQHF.